The 29 T cell receptor beta chains below were found in one sample sequenced in a study of OX40 agonist ivuxolimab in advanced cancers. Measured with immunoSEQ multiplex PCR; TCRdb has only the in-frame clones, and not every one. The data contain roughly 60,000 clones, around four fifths of them singletons. The sample in question was CD4+ or CD8+ T cells sorted from blood, obtained in a trial of the OX40 agonist ivuxolimab. The source of these receptors is an adult with an advanced solid tumor such as melanoma, head and neck, liver or kidney cancer.

The rearrangement joins TRBV6-4 to TRBJ1-4; TRBD1 might be the D (5 bases). Germline loops: CDR1 MRHNA, CDR2 SNTAGT. V lost 4 bases and J 10 bases, leaving 13 bases between the germline ends. This CDR3 is 13 amino acids long. CDR3 sequence reads: CASSASPGGKLFF. The CDR3 nucleotides are TGTGCCAGCAGTGCTTCCCCGGGGGGAAAACTGTTTTTT.

This sequence joins TRBV4-1 and TRBJ1-5, with TRBD1 identical over 8 bases. After removal of 0 bases from V and 5 bases from J, the junction contained 3 bases not matched to a gene. Germline values: CDR1 MGHRA, CDR2 YSYEKL. The CDR3 extends over 15 amino acids. Written as DNA, the CDR3 is TGCGCCAGCAGCCAAGACGGGGACAGGTATCAGCCCCAGCATTTT. This encodes CASSQDGDRYQPQHF.

The genes are TRBV11-1 and TRBJ2-7; D perhaps matches TRBD2 (6 bases). The V and J ends lost 0 bases and 3 bases respectively, with 18 bases between them. The CDR3 has 17 residues. Germline V lookup: CDR1 SGHAT, CDR2 FQDESV (reference sequence). DNA for the CDR3: TGTGCCAGCAGCTTAGCGGTAGGAGCATCCGGGGGCTACGAGCAGTACTTC. It yields the protein CASSLAVGASGGYEQYF.

This chain connects TRBV7-3 to TRBJ2-3; tentative D call: TRBD2 (6 bases). V was clipped by 4 bases and J by 3 bases, with 14 bases between them. Germline values: CDR1 SGHTA, CDR2 FQGTGA. The CDR3 extends over 15 amino acids. The CDR3 DNA sequence: TGTGCCAGCAGCTGGGGACCGGGAGAAACAGATACGCAGTATTTT. This sequence encodes CASSWGPGETDTQYF.

The chain carries TRBV9 and TRBJ2-2; D possibly corresponds to TRBD2 (6 bases). The CDR3 is 15 residues long. V was clipped by 3 bases and J by 4 bases, with 13 bases between them. Per the germline V gene, CDR1 is SGDLS and CDR2 is YYNGEE. The CDR3 DNA reads as TGTGCCAGCAGCGGTAGCCTCGGGGGCACCGGGGAGCTGTTTTTT. It specifies CASSGSLGGTGELFF.

The J gene is TRBJ2-3, the V gene TRBV6-1; 9 bases match TRBD2. The junction had 9 bases not matched to a gene; V was cut back by 1 base and J by 4 bases. The CDR3 has 17 amino acids. In germline, CDR1 is MNHNS, CDR2 SASEGT. CDR3 nucleotide sequence: TGTGCCAGCAGTGAAGTTGGTGGCGGGAGGGCTTCAGATACGCAGTATTTT. As protein: CASSEVGGGRASDTQYF.

A single count supports this clone. The rearrangement joins TRBV9 to TRBJ2-6; D gene ambiguous. Germline-derived CDR1 and CDR2 are SGDLS and YYNGEE. V lost 2 bases and J lost 13, with 13 bases in between. This CDR3 is built from 13 residues. For the CDR3, the DNA is TGTGCCAGCAGCGTGGGTGGGATAGGGGTCCTGACTTTC. Translation gives CASSVGGIGVLTF.

The chain is built from TRBV29-1 and TRBJ2-2; 11 positions agree with TRBD2. CDR3 length: 15 amino acids. Germline V gene sequence: CDR1 SQVTM, CDR2 ANQGSEA. V lost 7 bases and J lost 4; bases outside the gene matches: 8. CDR3 protein: CSELAGGWGTGELFF. The DNA of the CDR3 is TGCAGCGAATTAGCGGGAGGGTGGGGCACCGGGGAGCTGTTTTTT.

Points on this clone: The CDR3 does not end in the conserved phenylalanine or tryptophan, so this is likely a read error. The V call is TRBV27, the J call TRBJ2-7, with D uncertain. CDR1 is MNHEY and CDR2 is SMNVEV in the germline V gene (reference sequence). The CDR3 extends over 15 amino acids. The V end was cut by 5 bases, the J end by 3 bases, with 17 bases between. For the CDR3, the DNA is TGTGCCAGCAGTCCCAGGAGACGATCGGGCTACGAGCAGTACCTC. Encoded protein: CASSPRRRSGYEQYL.

The CDR3 loop reads CARRTVYGYTF. The CDR3 coding sequence is TGTGCCAGACGGACGGTTTATGGCTACACCTTC. The chain links TRBV7-2 to TRBJ1-2; D is unresolved. Trimming shortened V by 9 bases and J by 5 bases, and 10 bases separated the two germline ends. The CDR3 length is 11 residues. The germline CDR1 and CDR2 sequences are SGHTA and FQGNSA.

This sequence joins TRBV10-1 and TRBJ2-7; 9 positions match TRBD2. Germline-derived CDR1 and CDR2 are WNHNN and SYGVQD (reference sequence). This CDR3 has 16 amino acids. The V gene end was trimmed by 6 bases and the J gene end by 6 bases; junction bases not matched to a gene: 15. The CDR3 nucleotides are TGCGCCAGCAGCGAATTTATCGGCGGGAGGGCCATCGAGCAGTACTTC. As protein: CASSEFIGGRAIEQYF.

The chain has TRBV5-1 and TRBJ2-5, with D unclear. The CDR3 contains 13 residues. Germline V gene lookup returns CDR1 SGHRS and CDR2 YFSETQ. V lost 4 bases and J lost 5, with 12 bases in between. As DNA, the CDR3 is TGCGCCAGCAGCCCCCGCCCGTGGGAGACCCAGTACTTC. Translated, it gives CASSPRPWETQYF. The variable domain in full, completed from reference TRBV5-1 and TRBJ2-5, reads KAGVTQTPRYLIKTRGQQVTLSCSPISGHRSVSWYQQTPGQGLQFLFEYFSETQRNKGNFPGRFSGRQFSNSRSEMNVSTLELGDSALYLCASSPRPWETQYFGPGTRLLVL.

This rearrangement joins TRBV9 to TRBJ2-1, with 8 bases lining up with TRBD1. V lost 0 bases to trimming and J lost 2 bases; unmatched junction nucleotides: 1. The CDR3 covers 15 residues. From germline, CDR1 is SGDLS and CDR2 YYNGEE. The CDR3 reads CASSVVQGAYNEQFF. The CDR3 DNA reads TGTGCCAGCAGCGTAGTACAGGGGGCCTACAATGAGCAGTTCTTC.

The rearrangement uses TRBV30 and TRBJ2-1, with a weak D call TRBD1 (6 bases). The CDR3 totals 12 residues. Germline CDR1 is GTSNPN and CDR2 is SVGIG (reference sequence). In DNA form, the CDR3 reads TGTGCATACAGGGTGACCTACAATGAGCAGTTCTTC. Amino acids: CAYRVTYNEQFF. Using reference TRBV30 and TRBJ2-1 for the parts outside the CDR3, the full variable domain is SQTIHQWPATLVQPVGSPLSLECTVEGTSNPNLYWYRQAAGRGLQLLFYSVGIGQISSEVPQNLSASRPQDRQFILSSKKLLLSDSGFYLCAYRVTYNEQFFGPGTRLTVL.

The chain has TRBV6-5 and TRBJ2-2; D might be TRBD2 (6 bases). V was clipped by 6 bases and J by 4 bases, with 9 bases between them. The CDR3 covers 13 residues. Per germline, CDR1 MNHEY and CDR2 SVGAGI. CDR3 sequence (DNA): TGTGCCAGCAGACGGGAGATCACCGGGGAGCTGTTTTTT. This translates into CASRREITGELFF.

This chain links TRBV28 with TRBJ1-6; a weak D match, TRBD1 (6 bases). V lost 2 bases to trimming and J lost 10 bases, with 12 bases between them. Germline lookup yields CDR1 MDHEN and CDR2 SYDVKM. The CDR3 totals 14 residues. CDR3 coding DNA: TGTGCCAGCAGTTTAAGGGGGGCCCACTCACCCCTCCACTTT. Protein sequence: CASSLRGAHSPLHF.

CDR3 in DNA: TGTGCCAGCAGCTTAGGTTTTTTAGGGAGGGATGAGCAGTTCTTC. Protein: CASSLGFLGRDEQFF. This chain links TRBV7-8 with TRBJ2-1; TRBD2 matches 7 bases. The V and J ends lost 1 base and 8 bases, in that order; junction bases with no gene match: 8. The CDR3 consists of 15 residues. The germline V gene has CDR1 SGHVS and CDR2 FQNEAQ.

The gene calls are TRBV21-1 and TRBJ1-5; TRBD1, the table's D call, was not compared with the DNA. TRBV21-1 is recorded as a pseudogene. The CDR3 extends over 16 amino acids. Here the CDR3 reads CASSKGDRGLNQPQHF. The CDR3, as DNA: TGTGCCAGCAGCAAAGGGGACAGGGGGCTTAATCAGCCCCAGCATTTT.

V gene TRBV15 combines with J gene TRBJ1-2, with D hard to call. From germline, CDR1 is LNHNV and CDR2 YYDKDF (reference sequence). The V gene lost 1 base and the J gene lost 6 bases, with 27 bases spanning the gap. The CDR3 is 19 amino acids. CDR3 residues: CATSRVHDWVRLRLNGYTF. The CDR3 DNA sequence: TGTGCCACCAGCAGAGTCCACGATTGGGTACGGTTACGCTTAAATGGCTACACCTTC.

A single count supports this clone. The chain combines TRBV15 with TRBJ2-6; a possible D gene is TRBD1 (5 bases). CDR1 and CDR2 from the germline V gene are LNHNV and YYDKDF (reference sequence). CDR3 length: 18 amino acids. The germline V and J ends were trimmed by 0 bases and 4 bases, with 16 bases remaining between them. The CDR3 region has the DNA TGTGCCACCAGCAGAGATTTGACACAGGTGGACGGGGCCAACGTCCTGACTTTC. It is translated as CATSRDLTQVDGANVLTF.

This clone came up a few times. The gene calls are TRBV10-1 and TRBJ1-4; unclear D gene. V lost 10 bases, J lost 8 bases, and 20 bases lay in between. CDR1 and CDR2 from the germline V gene are WNHNN and SYGVQD (reference sequence). This CDR3 has 14 residues. CDR3 loop: CATRTSQTDEKLFF. As DNA, the CDR3 is TGCGCCACCAGGACGAGCCAAACGGACGAAAAACTGTTTTTT.

The genes are TRBV7-9 and TRBJ2-7, with 7 bases lining up with TRBD2. The CDR3 has 13 residues. The germline gives CDR1 SEHNR, CDR2 FQNEAQ (reference sequence). The ends lost 4 bases at V and 4 bases at J; junction bases unmatched: 4. The CDR3 sequence is CASSSGTTYEQYF. The CDR3 DNA is TGTGCCAGCAGCTCCGGGACTACGTACGAGCAGTACTTC.

CDR3: CASSFRQGTYGYTF. CDR3 nucleotide sequence: TGTGCCAGCAGTTTTAGGCAGGGGACTTATGGCTACACCTTC. V gene TRBV27 combines with J gene TRBJ1-2; maybe TRBD1 (6 bases). The germline V and J ends were trimmed by 3 bases and 5 bases, with 13 bases remaining between them. The V gene's germline CDR1 is MNHEY and CDR2 SMNVEV (reference sequence). This CDR3 contains 14 residues.

The chain employs TRBV28 and TRBJ1-6; D gene ambiguous. This CDR3 contains 12 residues. V was shortened by 5 bases and J by 9 bases, with 8 bases between the two germline ends. CDR1 is MDHEN and CDR2 is SYDVKM in the germline V gene. CDR3 nucleotides: TGTGCCAGCAGTCAAAGCGGTTCACCCCTCCACTTT. This encodes CASSQSGSPLHF.

The gene calls are TRBV7-8 and TRBJ2-5, with unresolved D. V lost 2 bases, J lost 5 bases, and 6 bases lay in between. In germline, CDR1 is SGHVS, CDR2 FQNEAQ. The CDR3 is 12 amino acids. As DNA, the CDR3 is TGTGCCAGCAGCTTATTGACGGAGACCCAGTACTTC. Its translation: CASSLLTETQYF.

This chain links TRBV7-3 with TRBJ2-7; 10 bases match TRBD2. The junction had 12 bases not matched to a gene; V was cut back by 5 bases and J by 5 bases. Germline-derived CDR1 and CDR2 are SGHTA and FQGTGA. The CDR3 length is 16 residues. Here the CDR3 DNA reads TGTGCCAGCAGCCCGGTAGCGGGAGGCCGATACGACGAGCAGTACTTC. This codes for CASSPVAGGRYDEQYF. Combining the CDR3 with reference TRBV7-3 and TRBJ2-7 gives the whole variable domain GAGVSQTPSNKVTEKGKYVELRCDPISGHTALYWYRQSLGQGPEFLIYFQGTGAADDSGLPNDRFFAVRPEGSVSTLKIQRTERGDSAVYLCASSPVAGGRYDEQYFGPGTRLTVT.

This clone was detected only a few times. The V call is TRBV2, the J call TRBJ2-1; D is undetermined. The CDR3 consists of 13 residues. Trimming removed 9 bases at V and 1 base at J, with 10 bases between. CDR1 is SNHLY and CDR2 is FYNNEI in the germline V gene. This chain's CDR3 is CARRVGSYNEQFF. In nucleotides, the CDR3 is TGTGCCAGAAGAGTTGGGTCCTACAATGAGCAGTTCTTC.

This clone has just one count. This chain joins TRBV25-1 and TRBJ1-4; D not certain. Germline CDR1 MGHDK, CDR2 SYGVNS. This CDR3 has 15 residues. V shed 6 bases and J shed 6 bases, with 17 bases lying between them. CDR3 sequence reads: CASRGTGSLHEKLFF. In DNA, the CDR3 is TGTGCCAGCAGGGGAACCGGGAGTCTACATGAAAAACTGTTTTTT. Complete variable domain (other parts from reference TRBV25-1 and TRBJ1-4): EADIYQTPRYLVIGTGKKITLECSQTMGHDKMYWYQQDPGMELHLIHYSYGVNSTEKGDLSSESTVSRIRTEHFPLTLESARPSHTSQYLCASRGTGSLHEKLFFGSGTQLSVL.

The chain uses TRBV7-3 and TRBJ1-2; 7 nucleotides agree with TRBD1. V trimming: 3 bases; J trimming: 5 bases; junction bases outside the gene matches: 3. Germline V CDR1 and CDR2: SGHTA, FQGTGA. CDR3 length equals 13 residues. CDR3 residues: CASSFQTGYGYTF. CDR3 DNA sequence: TGTGCCAGCAGCTTCCAGACAGGGTATGGCTACACCTTC.